These T cell receptor beta chains were read from a single sample in a study of T cells in Graves' hyperthyroidism and ophthalmopathy. TCRdb re-called the multiplex PCR reads through MiXCR, storing one row per CDR3 protein. The sample has fewer than 550,000 distinct CDR3 sequences, roughly 14% seen once. The sample comprised blood. Receptor source: a woman in her late teens or twenties with Graves' hyperthyroidism. The conserved cysteine and the conserved F or W are not part of the CDR3 here. Rows may omit the clone size; those that give it use once, few, many or a size class.

V gene	clone size	J gene	CDR3 protein
TRBV11-1	many	TRBJ2-2	ASSARTGGDTGELF
TRBV12-3/TRBV12-4	few	TRBJ2-5	ASAWTGQETQY
TRBV5-1	many	TRBJ2-7	ASSLEAAGFSYEQY
TRBV7-8	few	TRBJ2-1	ASSYLTYGTGRGNEQF
TRBV28	many	TRBJ2-1	ASSLFVAGRGNEQF
TRBV27	many	TRBJ1-2	ASSPPGEAYGYT
TRBV20-1	.	TRBJ2-1	SASINTDEQF
TRBV7-8	many	TRBJ2-1	ASSLAPIRRTSGSRHNEQF
TRBV20-1	few	TRBJ2-6	SAIRPGANVLT
TRBV28	many	TRBJ1-3	ASSFDSPGNTIY
TRBV15	.	TRBJ1-1	ATSRDGLESTEAF
TRBV7-9	.	TRBJ1-1	ASSFNSEHTEAF
TRBV2	many	TRBJ1-1	ASRRDGDTEAF
TRBV5-1	.	TRBJ2-1	ASRPSGVNEQF
TRBV11-2	many	TRBJ2-3	ASSSISASSADTQY
TRBV12-3/TRBV12-4	few	TRBJ2-7	ASSLGAGTDSYEQY
TRBV28	many	TRBJ1-2	ASSSLRGRDYGYT
TRBV29-1	.	TRBJ2-5	SVEKPTGIQY
TRBV5-6	few	TRBJ2-1	ASSLLGAGGYNEQF
TRBV20-1	few	TRBJ2-1	SALRDTTINEQF
TRBV12-3/TRBV12-4	many	TRBJ1-2	ASTGPGYGYT
TRBV6-1	few	TRBJ2-3	ATTGGGAGPDTQY
TRBV20-1	.	TRBJ1-1	SAPRVTEAS
TRBV9	few	TRBJ2-5	ASSVEAQLRGETQY
TRBV12-3/TRBV12-4	many	TRBJ1-2	ASSFGRGGYT
TRBV19	.	TRBJ2-6	ASSQGPPSSGANVLT
TRBV6-1	.	TRBJ1-2	ASSDRVMWGGYT
TRBV9	.	TRBJ1-2	ASSRDRGGYT
TRBV18	few	TRBJ2-3	ATGPGTAQGTQY
TRBV5-6	few	TRBJ1-1	ASSPGTGWTEAF
TRBV20-1	many	TRBJ1-6	SARGGLTQRRRSSPLH